The entry that follows covers one TCR beta chain sequence. Its antigen is currently not known. There are no base qualities to consult, and no much larger clone falls within one base. These data come from a study of shared clonotypes between healthy human individuals (dated by TCRdb to about 2020). Background on the whole study: A couple of women and a few men aged 18 to 49 years were included in the cohort. For each donor, CD4 naive and CD4 memory were each run on three plates, CD8 naive on two plates, and CD8 memory on one plate. The study deeply sequenced blood TCR repertoires of about 5 healthy adults to estimate repertoire size and the extent of clonotype sharing between individuals. To increase sequencing depth and limit assay-specific biases, different laboratories used diverse techniques to prepare libraries and sequence TCR repertoires. Between about 0.9 and 8.9 billion PBMCs per donor were obtained by leukapheresis. Study-wide conclusions, independent of this receptor: Pairwise subsampling indicated that sequencing depth was expected to affect the degree of clonotype sharing among donors. Only blood was sampled, and tissue TCR repertoires likely differ from those in blood. Sharing across a handful of donors was observed for 5% to 6.5% of naive CD4, under 4% of naive CD8, roughly 2.4% of memory CD4, and approximately 0.41% of memory CD8 clonotypes. Naive subsets generally had larger estimated clonotype richness than memory subsets. Higher generation probabilities were observed for clonotypes shared by all four sorted-subset donors than for non-shared clonotypes. Incomplete sequencing was indicated by rarefaction of sorted-subset datasets, despite the large sequencing depth. The small number of donors limited the genetic and exposure-history diversity represented.

TCR CDR3 regions were amplified from genomic DNA by multiplex PCR using the deep immunoSEQ assay. For each cell subset, the extracted genomic DNA was distributed evenly across all wells of several immunoSEQ 96-well plates, and each plate served as one replicate. For sorted subsets, 150 to 250 ng of genomic DNA, equivalent to 25,000 to 35,000 T cell genomes, went into each replicate PCR. Purified libraries were measured with a Qubit 3.0 fluorometer, size-checked on a Bioanalyzer 2100, and measured again with the KAPA Library Quantification kit. Each immunoSEQ 96-well plate was sequenced on its own single-read 150-cycle Illumina NextSeq 550 flow cell. Per the original workflow: The immunoSEQ output contained only junctional sequences without quality scores, so filtering could not match that applied to full-length reads. To assign V/J genes and CDR3, sequences were annotated against IMGT germline references using PyIR, a Python wrapper for IgBLAST v1.9. Reads were removed for weak V/J assignments (E-value above 1e-6), missing CDR3, stop codons, out-of-frame junctions, or ambiguous translated residues. V3J clonotypes were defined as sequences sharing the same inferred V gene, J gene, and CDR3 amino acid sequence. Percentage overlap between repertoires was calculated by dividing the number of shared unique clonotypes by the size of the smaller repertoire. Richness of each repertoire was evaluated using RTK rarefaction, the Chao1 estimator, and Recon v2.1 estimates of unobserved clonotypes. For all TCRbeta clonotypes obtained by the gDNA method from four donors, generation probabilities were computed with OLGA. Entries here come from immuneACCESS through TCRdb and include only in-frame sequences with V and J called. Some clones fail to appear in such tables; in the studies checked, an unresolved V gene covers under half of the shortfall, and the cause of the remainder is unknown. V, J and clone size are those of that table, while D and trimming were read from the DNA. The sample table lists approximately 350,000 clones, roughly 70% of them with a count of one. The ten largest clones capture about a tenth of the sample.

The CDR3, from cysteine to phenylalanine, totals 14 residues. The read is trimmed to its CDR3 DNA, 42 bases read in frame from base 1. V is cut by 4 bases and J by 2 bases, and the space between the germline ends is 12 bases. In the germline V gene, CDR1 corresponds to SGHVS and CDR2 to FQNEAQ. Donors were healthy HIV-negative adults with no recently reported acute infections or vaccinations. Every donor was a Caucasian adult residing in Nashville, Tennessee, USA. CD4+ T cells were enriched by magnetic negative selection; naive cells were then positively selected on CD45RA, and the negative fraction formed the memory subset. After blood collection by leukapheresis, PBMCs were isolated using Ficoll-Histopaque density gradient centrifugation and then cryopreserved in the vapor phase of liquid nitrogen. Analytical flow cytometry was used to check the purity and quantity of every magnetically sorted T cell population. Genomic DNA was isolated from every sorted fraction and measured by UV absorbance on a Nanodrop 2000c.

The sequence was collected from a man between 25 and 39 years old in good health. Source material: memory CD4+ T cells sorted from blood. What this sample's cell subset or site label stands for: CD45RA-negative fraction. This receptor chain uses TRBV7-8 and TRBJ2-7, with a weak D call of TRBD1 (6 bases match). The nucleotide sequence reads TGTGCCAGCAGCTCAGGGACATATACCTACGAGCAGTACTTC. It translates as CASSSGTYTYEQYF.